A selection of T cell receptor beta chains follows, all from one sample in a study of human T cells and chemical hapten exposure. Via MiXCR, TCRdb re-called the RACE reads, giving one row per CDR3 protein. The sample includes about 96,000 distinct CDR3 sequences, 9% to 9.5% of them seen just once. The sample in question was whole blood, obtained in connection with sensitization to the hapten diphenylcyclopropenone (DPC). The source of these receptors is a woman aged 40 to 50 with alopecia areata. Some clones in this sample may be carry-over from other donors' samples. Each CDR3 is given with its conserved first and last residue. D genes are given only for firm matches. Size is omitted from some rows. Given values are once, few, many or a class for expanded clones.

J gene: TRBJ2-3; D gene: TRBD2; clone size: -; V gene: TRBV10-3; CDR3 DNA: TGTGCCATCAGTGTTTTTGGGACTAGCGGGATGACAGCCGGGGATACGCAGTATTTT; CDR3 protein: CAISVFGTSGMTAGDTQYF
J gene: TRBJ2-7; D gene: TRBD1; clone size: few; V gene: TRBV5-1; CDR3 DNA: TGCGCCAGCAGCTTGGGGACAGGGCCCTACGAGCAGTACTTC; CDR3 protein: CASSLGTGPYEQYF
J gene: TRBJ2-7; D gene: TRBD1; clone size: many; V gene: TRBV27; CDR3 DNA: TGTGCCAGCAGTTACGACAGGGGTGGCTCCTACGAGCAGTACTTC; CDR3 protein: CASSYDRGGSYEQYF
J gene: TRBJ2-5; D gene: TRBD2; clone size: few; V gene: TRBV4-3; CDR3 DNA: TGCGCCAGCAGCCAAGATGGGCTAGCGGGAGCAGGAGAGACCCAGTACTTC; CDR3 protein: CASSQDGLAGAGETQYF
J gene: TRBJ2-2; D gene: -; clone size: few; V gene: TRBV6-6; CDR3 DNA: TGTGCCAGCAGTTACTCGGGGAGCGAATGGAGCACCGGGGAGCTGTTTTTT; CDR3 protein: CASSYSGSEWSTGELFF
J gene: TRBJ2-1; D gene: -; clone size: -; V gene: TRBV28; CDR3 DNA: TGTGCCAGCAAAGGTGAAAGCGGCTACTACAATGAGCAGTTCTTC; CDR3 protein: CASKGESGYYNEQFF
J gene: TRBJ2-6; D gene: -; clone size: -; V gene: TRBV7-9; CDR3 DNA: TGTGCCATCATCCCGGGGGGCGCCGTACTGGCTGGGGCCAACGTCCTGACTTTC; CDR3 protein: CAIIPGGAVLAGANVLTF
J gene: TRBJ2-7; D gene: -; clone size: -; V gene: TRBV20-1; CDR3 DNA: TGCAGTGCTAGCGGGGCAGGGGAGCAGTACTTC; CDR3 protein: CSASGAGEQYF
J gene: TRBJ1-2; D gene: -; clone size: many; V gene: TRBV29-1; CDR3 DNA: TGCAGCGTTGAAAGGTACAGCTATGGCTACACCTTC; CDR3 protein: CSVERYSYGYTF
J gene: TRBJ2-5; D gene: -; clone size: many; V gene: TRBV29-1; CDR3 DNA: TGCAGCGTTGCGAAGTTCCAAGAGACCCAGTACTTC; CDR3 protein: CSVAKFQETQYF
J gene: TRBJ2-2; D gene: -; clone size: -; V gene: TRBV21-1; CDR3 DNA: TGTGCCAGCAGCCCACGCCCCGGGGAGCTGTTTTTT; CDR3 protein: CASSPRPGELFF
J gene: TRBJ1-1; D gene: TRBD1; clone size: many; V gene: TRBV5-6; CDR3 DNA: TGTGCCAGCAGCCTCACAGGGGGAGGGAACACTGAAGCTTTCTTT; CDR3 protein: CASSLTGGGNTEAFF
J gene: TRBJ1-5; D gene: -; clone size: -; V gene: TRBV28; CDR3 DNA: TGTGCCAGCAGGAATACAAATCAGCCCCAGCATTTT; CDR3 protein: CASRNTNQPQHF
J gene: TRBJ1-1; D gene: TRBD1; clone size: many; V gene: TRBV29-1; CDR3 DNA: TGCAGCGTGATACAGGGGGCCAACACTGAAGCTTTCTTT; CDR3 protein: CSVIQGANTEAFF
J gene: TRBJ2-1; D gene: -; clone size: few; V gene: TRBV7-3; CDR3 DNA: TGTGCCAGCAGCTCCCCCGAGACCAACAATGAGCAGTTCTTC; CDR3 protein: CASSSPETNNEQFF
J gene: TRBJ2-7; D gene: -; clone size: -; V gene: TRBV9; CDR3 DNA: TGTGCCAGCAGCGTAGGGGGGGCGTTCGACGAGCAGTACTTC; CDR3 protein: CASSVGGAFDEQYF
J gene: TRBJ2-5; D gene: -; clone size: few; V gene: TRBV29-1; CDR3 DNA: TGCAGCGTCCAAGGAGGCTCAAGGGAGACCCAGTACTTC; CDR3 protein: CSVQGGSRETQYF
J gene: TRBJ2-1; D gene: TRBD2; clone size: few; V gene: TRBV30; CDR3 DNA: TGTGCCTGGAGTCTCGGGGGGGAGCAGTTCTTC; CDR3 protein: CAWSLGGEQFF
J gene: TRBJ1-1; D gene: -; clone size: many; V gene: TRBV6-2/TRBV6-3; CDR3 DNA: TGTGCCAGCAGTCCCCTCCGGTTCACTGAAGCTTTCTTT; CDR3 protein: CASSPLRFTEAFF
J gene: TRBJ2-7; D gene: -; clone size: -; V gene: TRBV14; CDR3 DNA: TGTGCCAGCAGCCAACTGACAGGACCGGAAGGTGCGGAGCAGTACTTC; CDR3 protein: CASSQLTGPEGAEQYF
J gene: TRBJ2-2; D gene: TRBD2; clone size: many; V gene: TRBV7-6; CDR3 DNA: TGTGCCAGCAGCTCGACTAGCGGGAGGACGATCGGGGAGCTGTTTTTT; CDR3 protein: CASSSTSGRTIGELFF
J gene: TRBJ1-5; D gene: TRBD1; clone size: many; V gene: TRBV18; CDR3 DNA: TGTGCCAGCTCACCGGGACAGGCCTTCAATCAGCCCCAGCATTTT; CDR3 protein: CASSPGQAFNQPQHF
J gene: TRBJ2-3; D gene: -; clone size: many; V gene: TRBV4-1; CDR3 DNA: TGCGCCAGCAGCCCCCGGAGCGGCACAGATACGCAGTATTTT; CDR3 protein: CASSPRSGTDTQYF
J gene: TRBJ2-4; D gene: -; clone size: many; V gene: TRBV6-2/TRBV6-3; CDR3 DNA: TGTGCCAGCAGCACTATCTTAACCGGACAGAAAAACATTCAGTACTTC; CDR3 protein: CASSTILTGQKNIQYF
J gene: TRBJ2-7; D gene: -; clone size: -; V gene: TRBV28; CDR3 DNA: TGTGCCAGCAACGGTGTTTCCTTGAAGTCCTACGAGCAGTACTTC; CDR3 protein: CASNGVSLKSYEQYF
J gene: TRBJ1-3; D gene: -; clone size: many; V gene: TRBV19; CDR3 DNA: TGTGCCAGTAGGATGGGCCCGAGCTCTGGAAACACCATATATTTT; CDR3 protein: CASRMGPSSGNTIYF
J gene: TRBJ1-2; D gene: -; clone size: many; V gene: TRBV4-2; CDR3 DNA: TGTGCCAGCAGCCAAGAATGGTCCCTGGTCGAGATTCGCTATGGCTACACCTTC; CDR3 protein: CASSQEWSLVEIRYGYTF
J gene: TRBJ2-7; D gene: -; clone size: -; V gene: TRBV28; CDR3 DNA: TGTGCCAGCAGTTTATCCCGAACGCGCACCTACGAGCAGTACTTC; CDR3 protein: CASSLSRTRTYEQYF
J gene: TRBJ1-2; D gene: TRBD1; clone size: -; V gene: TRBV4-2; CDR3 DNA: TGTGCCAGCAGCCAAGGACAGGGAGAGGAAGGCTACACCTTC; CDR3 protein: CASSQGQGEEGYTF
J gene: TRBJ1-2; D gene: -; clone size: -; V gene: TRBV13; CDR3 DNA: TGTGCCAGCAGCTTCCAAAGGCCTGCTCGGGGCTACACCTTC; CDR3 protein: CASSFQRPARGYTF
J gene: TRBJ1-2; D gene: -; clone size: many; V gene: TRBV9; CDR3 DNA: TGTGCCAGCAGCGTAGAGCTGGGAGGCTACACCTTC; CDR3 protein: CASSVELGGYTF
J gene: TRBJ1-5; D gene: TRBD1; clone size: few; V gene: TRBV6-1; CDR3 DNA: TGTGCCAGCGATATGACAGGGATACAGCCCCAGCATTTT; CDR3 protein: CASDMTGIQPQHF
J gene: TRBJ2-3; D gene: -; clone size: few; V gene: TRBV12-3/TRBV12-4; CDR3 DNA: TGTGCCAGCAGTTCCGACGGGGAAACAGATACGCAGTATTTT; CDR3 protein: CASSSDGETDTQYF
J gene: TRBJ2-4; D gene: -; clone size: -; V gene: TRBV10-3; CDR3 DNA: TGTGCCATCAGTGACCCGGGACTCCACCCGAACATTCAGTACTTC; CDR3 protein: CAISDPGLHPNIQYF
J gene: TRBJ2-1; D gene: TRBD2; clone size: -; V gene: TRBV12-3/TRBV12-4; CDR3 DNA: TGTGCCAGCAGTTTAGGGACTAGCGGGAGTTATGAGCAGTTCTTC; CDR3 protein: CASSLGTSGSYEQFF
J gene: TRBJ1-2; D gene: -; clone size: many; V gene: TRBV11-2; CDR3 DNA: TGTGCCACTCGAGCAAACACGCATGGCTACACCTTC; CDR3 protein: CATRANTHGYTF
J gene: TRBJ2-5; D gene: TRBD2; clone size: few; V gene: TRBV11-2; CDR3 DNA: TGTGCCAGCAGCCCCGGACTAGTGGGAGAGACCCAGTACTTC; CDR3 protein: CASSPGLVGETQYF
J gene: TRBJ1-6; D gene: -; clone size: -; V gene: TRBV15; CDR3 DNA: TGTGCCACCAGCAGAGGGGGGGTTAATTCACCCCTCCACTTT; CDR3 protein: CATSRGGVNSPLHF
J gene: TRBJ2-1; D gene: TRBD1; clone size: many; V gene: TRBV7-2; CDR3 DNA: TGTGCCAGCAGCATCAACAGGGGCGGCAATGAGCAGTTCTTC; CDR3 protein: CASSINRGGNEQFF
J gene: TRBJ1-3; D gene: -; clone size: many; V gene: TRBV10-3; CDR3 DNA: TGTGCCATCAGTAAGGGCTCTGGAAACACCATATATTTT; CDR3 protein: CAISKGSGNTIYF
J gene: TRBJ2-7; D gene: -; clone size: few; V gene: TRBV7-9; CDR3 DNA: TGTGCCAGCAGTGAGGAATACGAGCAGTACTTC; CDR3 protein: CASSEEYEQYF
J gene: TRBJ2-3; D gene: -; clone size: few; V gene: TRBV2; CDR3 DNA: TGTGCCTGCGCGACAGGGAGGGGCACAGATACGCAGTATTTT; CDR3 protein: CACATGRGTDTQYF
J gene: TRBJ2-1; D gene: -; clone size: -; V gene: TRBV20-1; CDR3 DNA: TGCAGTGCGCGGGGACAAGCTGACTCCTACAATGAGCAGTTCTTC; CDR3 protein: CSARGQADSYNEQFF
J gene: TRBJ2-1; D gene: -; clone size: many; V gene: TRBV12-3/TRBV12-4; CDR3 DNA: TGTGCCAGCAGCTGGCCGGGACAAGGTCTTGAGCAGTTCTTC; CDR3 protein: CASSWPGQGLEQFF